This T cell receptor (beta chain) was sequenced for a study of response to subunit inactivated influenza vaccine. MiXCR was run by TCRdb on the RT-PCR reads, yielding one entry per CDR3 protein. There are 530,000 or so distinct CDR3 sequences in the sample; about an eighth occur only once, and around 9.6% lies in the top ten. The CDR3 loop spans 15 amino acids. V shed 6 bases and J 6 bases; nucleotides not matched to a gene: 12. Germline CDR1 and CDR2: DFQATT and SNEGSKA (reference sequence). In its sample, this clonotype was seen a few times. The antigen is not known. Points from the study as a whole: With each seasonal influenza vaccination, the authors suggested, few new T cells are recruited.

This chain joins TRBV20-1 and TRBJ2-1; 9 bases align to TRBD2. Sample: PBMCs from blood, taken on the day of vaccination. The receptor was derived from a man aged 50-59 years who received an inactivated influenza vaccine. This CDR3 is CSADGGGDLGNEQFF. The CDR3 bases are TGCAGTGCGGACGGCGGGGGGGATCTGGGCAATGAGCAGTTCTTC.